The rows below give T cell receptor beta chains drawn from one sample of a study of T-cell memory formation after mild COVID-19. TCRdb independently ran MiXCR on the 5' RACE reads; one entry per CDR3 protein. This table holds about 360,000 distinct CDR3 sequences, under 15% found once. Sequences were obtained from PBMCs or a T cell subset sorted from them (not recorded which). The receptors originated from a man younger than 30 who had mild COVID-19 (a few samples of this study predate the infection). Cell type and time point are not known. Both conserved end residues are trimmed from each CDR3. The order of the fields is V gene, CDR3 protein.

>TRBV6-6
ASSYYPLALGREETQY
>TRBV7-3
ASSLQPLRTQY
>TRBV5-1
ASSLGDRGSAF
>TRBV28
ASSVEVGSYGYT
>TRBV6-5
ASSYSAVNTEAF
>TRBV10-3
AISGGGSGDTQY
>TRBV7-6
ASSEINRVEAEAF
>TRBV10-1
ASTQGDTGELF
>TRBV10-3
AISELLAIYEQY
>TRBV10-3
AISVTDTQY
>TRBV20-1
SARLGGTDTQY
>TRBV20-1
SATGQLANYGYT
>TRBV7-6
ASSSSENTEAF
>TRBV30
AWTFGDSPGGELF
>TRBV5-1
ASSPGDWETQY
>TRBV28
ASRWWGADTQY
>TRBV6-5
ASSYSRTGTVSNTGELF
>TRBV5-1
ASSLDAGKKPGNTIY
>TRBV12-3/TRBV12-4
ASSFSGWELF
>TRBV6-2/TRBV6-3
ASRPQPIWRGEYNEQF
>TRBV5-1
ASSLGPLAGEYEQY
>TRBV4-1
ASSPEGRGDTQY
>TRBV7-2
ASSLGAKLGNTEAF
>TRBV20-1
SAPWDDTDTQY
>TRBV5-5
ASSLSSASLNEQF
>TRBV3-1
ASSLGQTGGYT
>TRBV7-2
ASSPQDSNQPQH
>TRBV4-1
ASSQDHYGYT
>TRBV24-1
ATSDRYRGNTGELF
>TRBV4-1
ASSQDQEMTYSPLH
>TRBV5-1
ASSNTIQGSGEKLF
>TRBV18
ASSPPGDSYEQY
>TRBV12-3/TRBV12-4
ASSAAYTQY
>TRBV25-1
ASSELDGDYGYT
>TRBV4-3
ASSQDSGRYSGNTIY
>TRBV11-2
ASTLSGGGTTYEQY
>TRBV2
ASSDSTYEQY
>TRBV20-1
SGSGADHNEQF
>TRBV7-2
ASSLPRLAYGGHQETQY
>TRBV5-1
ASSSWGGNYGYT
>TRBV20-1
SARVSQETQY